A single sample is the source of the 27 T cell receptor beta chains below, sequenced in a study of T cell changes during pregnancy in multiple sclerosis. Libraries were prepared by immunoSEQ multiplex PCR; TCRdb keeps only in-frame clonotypes and omits some of them. The sample records 45,000 to 60,000 clones, around nine tenths being singletons. Here the sequenced sample was CD4+ T cells from peripheral blood mononuclear cells, taken before pregnancy. The receptors stem from a female donor with multiple sclerosis, enrolled in a pregnancy study.

CDR3 sequence reads: CASSLVGNEKLFF. The CDR3 DNA sequence: TGTGCCAGCAGCCTCGTCGGGAATGAAAAACTGTTTTTT. J is TRBJ1-4 and V is TRBV5-5; D is uncertain. Germline lookup yields CDR1 SGHKS and CDR2 YYEKEE (reference sequence). The CDR3 spans 13 residues. The ends were cut back, 4 bases at V and 5 bases at J, with 9 bases in the middle.

The chain joins TRBV6-7 to TRBJ2-1; 11 bases map to TRBD2. TRBV6-7 belongs to the ORF category, with a function that is uncertain. The J segment lost 5 bases and the V segment lost 0 bases, leaving 6 bases of the junction unmatched. The CDR3 runs 17 residues. CDR3 nucleotide sequence: TGTGCCAGCAGTTACTCGGGAGGGACTAGCGGAAACAATGAGCAGTTCTTC. It is translated as CASSYSGGTSGNNEQFF.

The CDR3 DNA is TGTGCCAGCAGCTTGGCGGGAGGAGGAGAGACCCAGTACTTC. Its translation is CASSLAGGGETQYF. The chain carries TRBV7-3 and TRBJ2-5; 8 bases match TRBD2. The germline gives CDR1 SGHTA, CDR2 FQGTGA. The CDR3 extends over 14 amino acids. J was trimmed by 4 bases and V by 3 bases; bases with no gene match: 4.

The V and J genes are TRBV5-4 and TRBJ1-4; D gene unclear. This CDR3 comprises 15 residues. Germline loops: CDR1 SGHNT, CDR2 YYREEE (reference sequence). V gave up 0 bases and J gave up 4 bases, with 10 bases separating them. The CDR3 region has the DNA TGTGCCAGCAGCTTGGCGGGTCCGATTAATGAAAAACTGTTTTTT. Amino acids: CASSLAGPINEKLFF.

The rearrangement links TRBV19 to TRBJ1-1; D might be TRBD1 (6 bases). CDR1 and CDR2 from the germline V gene are LNHDA and SQIVND (reference sequence). This CDR3 is built from 13 residues. V lost 3 bases and J 8 bases, leaving 13 bases between the germline ends. The CDR3 here is CASSIQGSSEAFF. The CDR3 region has the DNA TGTGCCAGTAGTATCCAGGGGTCGTCCGAAGCTTTCTTT.

In this sample, this clone turned up once. CDR3 in DNA: TGCACCAGCAGCGCTAAGCAGGGGTTGGAGAATCCAGAGCTGAACACTGAAGCTTTCTTT. This translates into CTSSAKQGLENPELNTEAFF. The chain has TRBV1 and TRBJ1-1; the DNA was not compared with TRBD1, the D call given in the table. TRBV1 is deemed a pseudogene. The CDR3 contains 20 residues.

This sequence joins TRBV6-1 and TRBJ2-7; no firm D call. Per germline, CDR1 MNHNS and CDR2 SASEGT. Trimming pared 2 bases from V and 4 bases from J, leaving 12 bases between. CDR3 length: 14 residues. The CDR3 nucleotides read TGTGCCAGCAGTGAATATGCCGCGAAGTACGAGCAGTACTTC. It translates to CASSEYAAKYEQYF.

This clone appeared once. The chain recombines TRBV30 with TRBJ1-3, with D possibly TRBD1 on 6 matching bases. This CDR3 spans 14 amino acids. V lost 8 bases to trimming and J lost 0 bases, with 14 bases between them. Germline CDR1 reads GTSNPN; CDR2 reads SVGIG (reference sequence). This chain's CDR3 is CAGHRDGSGNTIYF. CDR3 nucleotide sequence: TGTGCCGGACACAGGGATGGCTCTGGAAACACCATATATTTT.

The V and J genes are TRBV6-1 and TRBJ2-4; 7 positions agree with TRBD2. Per germline, CDR1 MNHNS and CDR2 SASEGT. The V segment lost 11 bases and the J segment 1 base; nucleotides outside the gene matches: 11. CDR3 length: 15 amino acids. In DNA, the CDR3 is TGTGCCGGGTCGAGGGGAGGGTCGGCCAAAAACATTCAGTACTTC. This encodes CAGSRGGSAKNIQYF.

This rearrangement joins TRBV5-1 to TRBJ2-2; the match to TRBD2 covers 11 bases. The germline V gene encodes CDR1 SGHRS and CDR2 YFSETQ. J was trimmed by 3 bases and V by 7 bases; bases with no gene match: 5. The CDR3 has 15 amino acids. The CDR3 spells CASGTGLADTGELFF. The CDR3 nucleotides read TGCGCCAGCGGCACGGGACTAGCGGACACCGGGGAGCTGTTTTTT.

This clone was picked up many times. J is TRBJ2-7 and V is TRBV10-3; D remains ambiguous. Deletions cut 7 bases from V and 9 bases from J, with 13 bases between. The CDR3 is made up of 11 amino acids. CDR1 and CDR2 (germline): ENHRY, SYGVKD. CDR3: CAIKNVLGQYF. Here the CDR3 DNA reads TGTGCCATCAAAAATGTCCTCGGGCAGTACTTC.

V gene TRBV28 combines with J gene TRBJ2-7; 7 nucleotides match TRBD2. The CDR3 is 15 amino acids. The germline V gene has CDR1 MDHEN and CDR2 SYDVKM. Trimming took 6 bases from V and 2 from J; bases not matched to a gene: 10. As DNA, the CDR3 is TGTGCCAGCAGCCCCCCGGGGGGAAATACCTACGAGCAGTACTTC. It codes for CASSPPGGNTYEQYF.

This clone is a singleton in its sample. The CDR3 DNA is TGCAGTGTGAGGCGCACAGATACGCAGTATTTT. Its translation: CSVRRTDTQYF. The J gene is TRBJ2-3, the V gene TRBV20-1; no reliable D call. CDR1 and CDR2 from the germline V gene are DFQATT and SNEGSKA (reference sequence). V was cut by 7 bases and J by 1 base, with 6 bases left in between. This CDR3 region has 11 residues.

The chain links TRBV6-6 to TRBJ2-1; D is possibly TRBD1 (6 bases). The CDR3 is made up of 13 amino acids. The germline V gene has CDR1 MNHNY and CDR2 SVGAGI (reference sequence). V lost 4 bases to trimming and J lost 4 bases, with 8 bases between them. The DNA of the CDR3 is TGTGCCAGCAGTTCGGACAGATACAATGAGCAGTTCTTC. Translating gives CASSSDRYNEQFF.

V gene TRBV5-4 combines with J gene TRBJ2-1; D not resolved. V shed 3 bases and J shed 3 bases, with 7 bases lying between them. The CDR3 sequence is 13 residues long. Germline assignment: CDR1 SGHNT and CDR2 YYREEE (reference sequence). CDR3 amino acids: CASSSTGYNEQFF. The CDR3 nucleotides are TGTGCCAGCAGCTCAACTGGCTACAATGAGCAGTTCTTC.

This chain links TRBV11-2 with TRBJ2-1; D may be TRBD2 (5 bases). The germline V gene encodes CDR1 SGHAT and CDR2 FQNNGV. Between the trimmed V and J ends, which lost 4 bases and 4 bases, there was a span of 14 bases. CDR3 length equals 15 residues. Here the CDR3 DNA reads TGTGCCAGCAGCTGGGGAGCCCGCGGTTACAATGAGCAGTTCTTC. The encoded protein is CASSWGARGYNEQFF.

The chain is built from TRBV5-6 and TRBJ1-2; TRBD1 might be the D (6 bases). CDR3 length: 16 residues. V dropped 6 bases and J dropped 8 bases, with 26 bases sitting between them. Germline-derived CDR1 and CDR2 are SGHDT and YYEEEE. The CDR3 bases are TGTGCCAGCACCCCTAACCATCCGGGGGGGGCGCGGGGCTACACCTTC. Amino acid sequence: CASTPNHPGGARGYTF.

The V and J genes are TRBV27 and TRBJ2-7; TRBD1 might be the D (6 bases). The length of the CDR3 is 18 residues. V was shortened by 5 bases and J by 2 bases, with 25 bases between the two germline ends. CDR1 is MNHEY and CDR2 is SMNVEV in the germline V gene (reference sequence). The CDR3 sequence is CASSPHLYREFSAYEQYF. In DNA form, the CDR3 reads TGTGCCAGCAGTCCCCATCTCTACAGGGAGTTCTCCGCCTACGAGCAGTACTTC.

The rearrangement joins TRBV7-2 to TRBJ2-1; 11 nucleotides agree with TRBD2. Germline V gene sequence: CDR1 SGHTA, CDR2 FQGNSA. CDR3 length: 19 amino acids. V was pared by 2 bases and J by 5 bases, with 14 bases of the junction left unmatched. CDR3 residues: CASSLSGTSGFFIHNEQFF. Here the CDR3 DNA reads TGTGCCAGCAGCTTATCCGGGACTAGCGGATTTTTCATTCACAATGAGCAGTTCTTC.

CDR3 loop: CASSSTTDYGYTF. Here the CDR3 DNA reads TGCGCCAGCAGCTCGACAACCGACTATGGCTACACCTTC. The rearrangement links TRBV5-1 to TRBJ1-2; D remains unclear. Germline V CDR1 and CDR2: SGHRS, YFSETQ. V was cut by 3 bases and J by 3 bases, with 9 bases left in between. This CDR3 spans 13 amino acids.

The J gene is TRBJ2-2, the V gene TRBV2; unclear D gene. V was trimmed by 4 bases and J by 7 bases, leaving 16 bases between them. This CDR3 spans 15 amino acids. Germline assignment: CDR1 SNHLY and CDR2 FYNNEI. CDR3 nucleotide sequence: TGTGCCAGCAGTGGCCTAACGTCCTCGCACGGGGAGCTGTTTTTT. This translates into CASSGLTSSHGELFF.

This chain uses TRBV7-8 with TRBJ1-2, with a tentative D call TRBD1 (5 bases). Deletions cut 5 bases from V and 1 base from J, with 8 bases between. The germline gives CDR1 SGHVS, CDR2 FQNEAQ. This CDR3 has 13 amino acids. The CDR3 region has the DNA TGTGCCAGCAGCCCGACAGATAACTATGGCTACACCTTC. Its translation: CASSPTDNYGYTF.

The rearrangement uses TRBV27 and TRBJ2-1; the D gene is possibly TRBD2 (8 bases). The V end lost 3 bases, the J end lost 12 bases, and 21 bases lay between the germline ends. This CDR3 region has 15 residues. Germline V gene data show CDR1 as MNHEY and CDR2 as SMNVEV (reference sequence). CDR3 sequence reads: CASSLAGGRNRGQFF. In DNA form, the CDR3 reads TGTGCCAGCAGTTTGGCGGGGGGACGGAACAGGGGGCAGTTCTTC.

The chain carries TRBV15 and TRBJ2-7; a possible D gene is TRBD1 (6 bases). Germline lookup yields CDR1 LNHNV and CDR2 YYDKDF (reference sequence). V was cut by 5 bases and J by 0 bases, with 11 bases left in between. There are 14 residues in the CDR3. CDR3 loop: CATSSTGTSYEQYF. The CDR3 coding sequence is TGTGCCACCAGCTCTACAGGGACCTCCTACGAGCAGTACTTC.

The chain links TRBV5-4 to TRBJ2-1, with D possibly matching TRBD2 (6 bases). The CDR3 contains 15 residues. In germline, CDR1 is SGHNT, CDR2 YYREEE (reference sequence). The V end lost 4 bases, the J end lost 0 bases, and 11 bases lay between the germline ends. The CDR3 is CASSAGRDSYNEQFF. The CDR3 DNA reads TGTGCCAGCAGCGCGGGACGGGACTCCTACAATGAGCAGTTCTTC.

The chain has TRBV7-9 and TRBJ2-7, with TRBD2 matching 7 bases. Germline V gene sequence: CDR1 SEHNR, CDR2 FQNEAQ (reference sequence). V was clipped by 5 bases and J by 6 bases; unmatched bases: 13. This CDR3 has 15 residues. The CDR3 here is CASSPRLAIGGEQYF. The CDR3 DNA follows: TGTGCCAGCAGCCCTAGACTAGCCATCGGGGGCGAGCAGTACTTC.

J is TRBJ2-6 and V is TRBV5-1; the D gene is possibly TRBD1 (6 bases). CDR3 length: 16 residues. Germline V CDR1 and CDR2: SGHRS, YFSETQ. V was clipped by 4 bases and J by 0 bases, with 11 bases between them. DNA of the CDR3: TGCGCCAGCAGCCCCTCAGGGGACTCTGGGGCCAACGTCCTGACTTTC. Translation gives CASSPSGDSGANVLTF. The whole variable domain, filled in from reference TRBV5-1 and TRBJ2-6, reads KAGVTQTPRYLIKTRGQQVTLSCSPISGHRSVSWYQQTPGQGLQFLFEYFSETQRNKGNFPGRFSGRQFSNSRSEMNVSTLELGDSALYLCASSPSGDSGANVLTFGAGSRLTVL.